This is a list of T cell receptor beta chains from one sample in a study of read filtering for tumor transcriptome and immune sequencing. MiXCR, run by TCRdb on the reads, gives a single entry per CDR3 protein. The table has around 31,000 distinct CDR3 sequences, around a sixth seen once. The sample was a population of CD138-negative cells sorted from bone marrow. The source is a donor at least 40 years old with multiple myeloma. Both conserved end residues are part of each CDR3. The order of the fields is clone size, D gene, J gene, V gene, CDR3 DNA, CDR3 protein. The D gene is left open where the match is weak. A row's size may be missing; if present it is once, few, many or a size class.

clone size: many; D gene: NA; J gene: TRBJ2-7; V gene: TRBV28; CDR3 DNA: TGTGCCAGCAGTTGGGACCCCCCGAACGAGCAGTACTTC; CDR3 protein: CASSWDPPNEQYF
clone size: medium-sized; D gene: NA; J gene: TRBJ2-7; V gene: TRBV5-1; CDR3 DNA: TGCGCCAGCAGCGTCTACCAGGGCGTTCTGTACGAGCAGTACTTC; CDR3 protein: CASSVYQGVLYEQYF
clone size: many; D gene: TRBD2; J gene: TRBJ2-3; V gene: TRBV20-1; CDR3 DNA: TGCAGTGCTCCCCCAGCGCTAGCGGGAGGGTCCCCGGGCACAGATACGCAGTATTTT; CDR3 protein: CSAPPALAGGSPGTDTQYF
clone size: NA; D gene: NA; J gene: TRBJ2-2; V gene: TRBV6-5; CDR3 DNA: TGTGCCAGCAGTCCGGGCAGCGGGGAGCTGTTTTTT; CDR3 protein: CASSPGSGELFF
clone size: NA; D gene: TRBD1; J gene: TRBJ2-1; V gene: TRBV12-3/TRBV12-4; CDR3 DNA: TGTGCCAGCACTACCGGGACAGGGCTTCCCAATGAGCAGTTCTTC; CDR3 protein: CASTTGTGLPNEQFF
clone size: few; D gene: NA; J gene: TRBJ2-7; V gene: TRBV21-1; CDR3 DNA: TGTGTCAGCAGGGCCAGGGACGGTACCTACGAGCAGTACTTC; CDR3 protein: CVSRARDGTYEQYF
clone size: few; D gene: NA; J gene: TRBJ2-3; V gene: TRBV20-1; CDR3 DNA: TGCAGTGCTTCCCAGGGAAGCACAGATACGCAGTATTTT; CDR3 protein: CSASQGSTDTQYF
clone size: once; D gene: NA; J gene: TRBJ2-1; V gene: TRBV29-1; CDR3 DNA: TGCAGCGTGGAGGCAGAGAACTACAATGAGCAGTTCTTC; CDR3 protein: CSVEAENYNEQFF
clone size: many; D gene: NA; J gene: TRBJ2-5; V gene: TRBV12-3/TRBV12-4; CDR3 DNA: TGTGCCAGCAGTGGGTACCGGGACCAAGAGACCCAGTACTTC; CDR3 protein: CASSGYRDQETQYF
clone size: many; D gene: NA; J gene: TRBJ2-3; V gene: TRBV4-1; CDR3 DNA: TGCGCCAGCAGCCAAGGGGGGTGGGGGGTCACAGATACGCAGTATTTT; CDR3 protein: CASSQGGWGVTDTQYF
clone size: many; D gene: NA; J gene: TRBJ1-5; V gene: TRBV20-1; CDR3 DNA: TGCAGTGCTAAGGCTAGCAATCAGCCCCAGCATTTT; CDR3 protein: CSAKASNQPQHF
clone size: many; D gene: NA; J gene: TRBJ2-3; V gene: TRBV11-1; CDR3 DNA: TGTGCCAGCAGCCAAGACTTCTTTAGCACAGATACGCAGTATTTT; CDR3 protein: CASSQDFFSTDTQYF
clone size: many; D gene: TRBD2; J gene: TRBJ2-5; V gene: TRBV7-8; CDR3 DNA: TGTGCCAGCAGCTTTAGCGGGGCGTCTACCCAAGAGACCCAGTACTTC; CDR3 protein: CASSFSGASTQETQYF
clone size: many; D gene: NA; J gene: TRBJ2-5; V gene: TRBV5-5; CDR3 DNA: TGTGCCAGCAGCTTAGGGCCGTCGGGTGAGGAAGAGACCCAGTACTTC; CDR3 protein: CASSLGPSGEEETQYF
clone size: many; D gene: TRBD1; J gene: TRBJ2-5; V gene: TRBV20-1; CDR3 DNA: TGCAGTGCTAGGACAGGGGTTGAAGGAGAGACCCAGTACTTC; CDR3 protein: CSARTGVEGETQYF
clone size: NA; D gene: NA; J gene: TRBJ1-5; V gene: TRBV20-1; CDR3 DNA: TGCAGTGCTAGTGCGACGGATAGCAATCAGCCCCAGCATTTT; CDR3 protein: CSASATDSNQPQHF
clone size: many; D gene: TRBD1; J gene: TRBJ1-5; V gene: TRBV29-1; CDR3 DNA: TGCAGCGTGGCGGGACAGGGCAATCAGCCCCAGCATTTT; CDR3 protein: CSVAGQGNQPQHF
clone size: many; D gene: NA; J gene: TRBJ2-3; V gene: TRBV20-1; CDR3 DNA: TGCAGTGCTAGAGATAATTTGGGACAAGCGAAAGGCACAGATACGCAGTATTTT; CDR3 protein: CSARDNLGQAKGTDTQYF
clone size: many; D gene: NA; J gene: TRBJ2-1; V gene: TRBV28; CDR3 DNA: TGTGCCAGCAGTCACCAACGGACCCGCGATTTGGATGAGCAGTTCTTC; CDR3 protein: CASSHQRTRDLDEQFF
clone size: NA; D gene: TRBD1; J gene: TRBJ2-4; V gene: TRBV5-1; CDR3 DNA: TGCGCCAGCAGCTCGGACAGGTCAAAGAACATTCAGTACTTC; CDR3 protein: CASSSDRSKNIQYF
clone size: many; D gene: TRBD2; J gene: TRBJ2-2; V gene: TRBV15; CDR3 DNA: TGTGCCACCAGCGTCCGGGGGGGCAACACCGGGGAGCTGTTTTTT; CDR3 protein: CATSVRGGNTGELFF
clone size: medium-sized; D gene: NA; J gene: TRBJ2-1; V gene: TRBV20-1; CDR3 DNA: TGCAGTGCCCCGAAAATTACCTACAATGAGCAGTTCTTC; CDR3 protein: CSAPKITYNEQFF
clone size: many; D gene: NA; J gene: TRBJ2-1; V gene: TRBV5-4; CDR3 DNA: TGTGCCAGCAGCTTGGCCGAGACAGCACCCTACAATGAGCAGTTCTTC; CDR3 protein: CASSLAETAPYNEQFF
clone size: many; D gene: NA; J gene: TRBJ2-1; V gene: TRBV6-5; CDR3 DNA: TGTGCCAGCAGTATTTCCTATTCTACCTACAATGAGCAGTTCTTC; CDR3 protein: CASSISYSTYNEQFF
clone size: many; D gene: NA; J gene: TRBJ2-3; V gene: TRBV30; CDR3 DNA: TGTGCCTGGAGTACCGCCCCGGAGAGGGTAGATACGCAGTATTTT; CDR3 protein: CAWSTAPERVDTQYF